One T cell receptor (beta chain) is described in this entry. The sample is drawn from a study of blood T cell repertoires in COVID-19. Study-level information: From the United States, Italy and Spain came samples of acute and convalescent COVID-19.

Participant age was about 18 to 100 years, and participants resided in fewer than 30 US areas. For recovered donors of Cohort 3, there were two negative PCRs, clearance, or symptom resolution. As handled by the study authors: Amplification from reference gene primers served as the basis for estimated nucleated cell counts. TCRdb keeps only in-frame clones here, not all; method: immunoSEQ multiplex PCR. From that table come the V and J calls and clone size; the DNA was used to work out D and trimming. The sample has 300,000 to 450,000 clones; approximately 90% are singletons. CDR3 size: 13 residues. V lost 4 bases, J lost 5 bases, and 4 bases stayed unmatched. In germline, CDR1 is SGHNT, CDR2 YYREEE (reference sequence).

V usage is TRBV5-4 and J usage is TRBJ2-5; TRBD1 matches 8 bases. The TCR comes from a young woman who had recovered from COVID-19. The specimen sequenced was PBMCs or T cells enriched from blood (not recorded which). The CDR3 DNA is TGTGCCAGCAGCCCGACAGGGGTGGAGACCCAGTACTTC. Translating it yields CASSPTGVETQYF. Using reference TRBV5-4 and TRBJ2-5 for the parts outside the CDR3, the full variable domain is ETGVTQSPTHLIKTRGQQVTLRCSSQSGHNTVSWYQQALGQGPQFIFQYYREEENGRGNFPPRFSGLQFPNYSSELNVNALELDDSALYLCASSPTGVETQYFGPGTRLLVL.